This T cell receptor beta chain is drawn from a study of T cells in Graves' hyperthyroidism and ophthalmopathy. Authors of the study amplified TCR beta CDR3 regions from RNA transcripts. The TCR CDR3 first-round RT-PCR relied on the HTBI primer set. TCRdb re-called the multiplex PCR reads with MiXCR, one entry per CDR3 protein. The sample lists roughly 600,000 distinct CDR3 sequences; approximately 15% were seen once. This clonotype was detected ten times or more. A junction boundary mismatches the germline segment, possibly from a read error. This CDR3 has 15 amino acids. Germline V gives CDR1 WSHSY, CDR2 SAAADI. The source of the PBMCs was 10 ml of fresh peripheral blood.

The rearrangement links TRBV10-2 to TRBJ1-5; no clear D. The source is a woman in her forties or fifties with Graves' ophthalmopathy. The sequenced sample consisted of blood. This CDR3 is CASSESGGSNQPQHF. The DNA of the CDR3 is TGTGCCAGCAGTGAATCCGGTGGGAGCAATCAGCCCCAGCATTTT.